The 25 T cell receptor beta chains presented below share a single source sample, sequenced in a study of OX40 agonist ivuxolimab in advanced cancers. Libraries were prepared by immunoSEQ multiplex PCR; TCRdb keeps only in-frame clonotypes and omits some of them. The sample has some 45,000 clones, 80% to 90% seen once; the top ten hold 2% to 2.5%. The sample in question was CD4+ or CD8+ T cells sorted from blood, obtained in a trial of the OX40 agonist ivuxolimab. Receptors were obtained from an adult with an advanced solid tumor such as melanoma, head and neck, liver or kidney cancer.

The V call is TRBV7-9, the J call TRBJ2-1; D might be TRBD1 (6 bases). Germline CDR1 reads SEHNR; CDR2 reads FQNEAQ (reference sequence). Trimming stripped 1 base from V and 5 bases from J, with 9 bases between. The CDR3 extends over 14 amino acids. The CDR3 sequence: CASSLVQGNNEQFF. The CDR3 region has the DNA TGTGCCAGCAGCTTAGTACAGGGCAACAATGAGCAGTTCTTC. The complete variable domain, with remaining parts taken from reference TRBV7-9 and TRBJ2-1, reads DTGVSQNPRHKITKRGQNVTFRCDPISEHNRLYWYRQTLGQGPEFLTYFQNEAQLEKSRLLSDRFSAERPKGSFSTLEIQRTEQGDSAMYLCASSLVQGNNEQFFGPGTRLTVL.

The CDR3 region has the DNA TGTGCCAGCAGCCTCGGGACAGGGCTATCTGCTAATGAAAAACTGTTTTTT. Protein product: CASSLGTGLSANEKLFF. The chain links TRBV11-2 to TRBJ1-4; 9 bases are shared with TRBD1. Germline loops: CDR1 SGHAT, CDR2 FQNNGV. The CDR3 runs 17 residues. With V trimmed by 5 bases and J by 3 bases, 10 bases remained unmatched.

The chain employs TRBV27 and TRBJ2-7, with D perhaps being TRBD1 or TRBD2 (7 bases each). The CDR3 covers 17 residues. The germline V gene has CDR1 MNHEY and CDR2 SMNVEV (reference sequence). V was trimmed by 11 bases and J by 2 bases, leaving 28 bases between them. The CDR3 reads CACKNLRGGHPTYEQYF. The CDR3 DNA reads TGTGCCTGCAAAAACCTCAGGGGGGGACACCCCACCTACGAGCAGTACTTC.

The chain has TRBV28 and TRBJ2-3, with D perhaps matching TRBD1 (6 bases). Germline CDR1 and CDR2: MDHEN and SYDVKM. V lost 5 bases, J lost 6 bases, and 12 bases lay in between. The CDR3 sequence is 13 residues long. This chain's CDR3 is CASSRNRDDTQYF. CDR3 bases: TGTGCCAGCAGTCGTAACAGGGATGATACGCAGTATTTT.

V is TRBV4-2 and J is TRBJ1-5; D gene unclear. The V gene lost 0 bases and the J gene lost 5 bases, with 11 bases spanning the gap. Germline loops: CDR1 LGHNA, CDR2 YNFKEQ. The CDR3 length is 15 residues. The CDR3 spells CASSQENLGHQPQHF. CDR3 in DNA: TGTGCCAGCAGCCAAGAGAATCTAGGGCATCAGCCCCAGCATTTT.

The chain combines TRBV5-1 with TRBJ1-4; D is possibly TRBD1 (6 bases). CDR3 length: 15 residues. Germline V CDR1 and CDR2: SGHRS, YFSETQ. V was cut by 4 bases and J by 4 bases, with 14 bases left in between. The CDR3 here is CASSQEGGGNEKLFF. As DNA, the CDR3 is TGCGCCAGCAGCCAGGAGGGGGGCGGTAATGAAAAACTGTTTTTT.

This clone came up a few times. This chain links TRBV6-1 with TRBJ2-3; TRBD2 matches 7 bases. Germline-derived CDR1 and CDR2 are MNHNS and SASEGT. This CDR3 has 13 residues. V shed 6 bases and J 8 bases; nucleotides not matched to a gene: 8. CDR3 region: CASRAGAVGTQYF. The CDR3 coding sequence is TGTGCCAGCAGGGCGGGAGCGGTCGGTACGCAGTATTTT.

J is TRBJ2-1 and V is TRBV6-6, with TRBD2 identical over 7 bases. Germline values: CDR1 MNHNY, CDR2 SVGAGI (reference sequence). This CDR3 is built from 15 residues. J lost 5 bases, V lost 7 bases, and 11 bases had no gene match. CDR3 in amino acids: CASTNKGRGDNEQFF. The CDR3 DNA is TGTGCCAGCACCAACAAAGGCCGGGGGGACAATGAGCAGTTCTTC.

The rearrangement links TRBV28 to TRBJ1-4; a weak D match, TRBD1 (5 bases). This CDR3 has 16 residues. The germline CDR1 and CDR2 sequences are MDHEN and SYDVKM. V was pared by 5 bases and J by 8 bases, with 21 bases between. This chain's CDR3 is CASSPPGRGLNEKLFF. The CDR3 nucleotides are TGTGCCAGCAGTCCTCCTGGGCGGGGCCTTAACGAAAAACTGTTTTTT.

J is TRBJ1-6 and V is TRBV30; maybe TRBD1 (5 bases). This CDR3 spans 13 amino acids. Germline CDR1 reads GTSNPN; CDR2 reads SVGIG (reference sequence). The V and J ends lost 3 bases and 8 bases respectively, with 11 bases between them. CDR3 nucleotides: TGTGCCTGGAGGGCAGGGATAGATTCACCCCTCCACTTT. Protein sequence: CAWRAGIDSPLHF.

The chain is built from TRBV6-5 and TRBJ2-2; D is uncertain. CDR1 and CDR2 (germline): MNHEY, SVGAGI. The CDR3 runs 12 residues. V lost 4 bases, J lost 7 bases, and 7 bases lay in between. The CDR3 reads CASSFTGGELFF. CDR3 nucleotides: TGTGCCAGCAGTTTTACCGGCGGGGAGCTGTTTTTT.

The CDR3 here is CASLRPQGAYGYTF. The CDR3 DNA reads TGTGCCAGCTTACGTCCACAGGGTGCCTATGGCTACACCTTC. V is TRBV6-1 and J is TRBJ1-2; possible D gene TRBD1, 6 bases. V was clipped by 8 bases and J by 4 bases, with 17 bases between them. The CDR3 covers 14 residues. Looked up from germline, CDR1 is MNHNS and CDR2 is SASEGT.

The chain has TRBV2 and TRBJ2-5, with 9 positions matching TRBD2. Germline CDR1 reads SNHLY; CDR2 reads FYNNEI. The CDR3 sequence is 19 residues long. The junction had 14 bases not matched to a gene; V was cut back by 0 bases and J by 3 bases. The CDR3 nucleotides read TGTGCCAGCAGTGAAGCGGCAGCTAGCGGGATTGGGTCTAAAGAGACCCAGTACTTC. Protein: CASSEAAASGIGSKETQYF. Supplemented by reference TRBV2 and TRBJ2-5, the full variable domain reads EPEVTQTPSHQVTQMGQEVILRCVPISNHLYFYWYRQILGQKVEFLVSFYNNEISEKSEIFDDQFSVERPDGSNFTLKIRSTKLEDSAMYFCASSEAAASGIGSKETQYFGPGTRLLVL.

The chain has TRBV6-5 and TRBJ1-3, with D unclear. V was cut by 8 bases and J by 4 bases, with 6 bases left in between. The length of the CDR3 is 11 residues. CDR1 and CDR2 from the germline V gene are MNHEY and SVGAGI. CDR3 nucleotide sequence: TGTGCCAGCTCATTCGGAAACACCATATATTTT. Translating it yields CASSFGNTIYF.

A remark on this clone: Other DNA sequences within the sample encode an identical CDR3. The chain employs TRBV6-5 and TRBJ1-1, with 10 nucleotides matching TRBD1. The germline gives CDR1 MNHEY, CDR2 SVGAGI. With V trimmed by 8 bases and J by 4 bases, 4 bases remained unmatched. The CDR3 covers 13 residues. CDR3 sequence reads: CASSRTGGTEAFF. The CDR3 DNA is TGTGCCAGCTCCCGGACAGGGGGCACTGAAGCTTTCTTT.

V and J are TRBV6-6 and TRBJ2-2; 8 positions match TRBD2. The germline CDR1 and CDR2 sequences are MNHNY and SVGAGI (reference sequence). The CDR3 contains 13 residues. The ends lost 8 bases at V and 7 bases at J; junction bases unmatched: 6. The CDR3 region has the DNA TGTGCCAGCCAGACGGGAGGGGTCGGGGAGCTGTTTTTT. Translation gives CASQTGGVGELFF.

V and J are TRBV27 and TRBJ2-7; D is uncertain. CDR3 length equals 13 residues. The V gene lost 5 bases and the J gene lost 3 bases, with 11 bases spanning the gap. Germline V lookup: CDR1 MNHEY, CDR2 SMNVEV (reference sequence). The CDR3 spells CASSRTDGYEQYF. In nucleotides, the CDR3 is TGTGCCAGCAGTAGAACGGACGGCTACGAGCAGTACTTC.

The chain uses TRBV29-1 and TRBJ2-1; D not resolved. Deletions cut 0 bases from V and 0 bases from J, with 12 bases between. Germline V lookup: CDR1 SQVTM, CDR2 ANQGSEA. This CDR3 is built from 16 residues. The CDR3 bases are TGCAGCGTTGAAGACATGGACGCGAGCTCCTACAATGAGCAGTTCTTC. Protein: CSVEDMDASSYNEQFF.

The chain combines TRBV6-5 with TRBJ1-1; TRBD1 agrees at 7 bases. Germline values: CDR1 MNHEY, CDR2 SVGAGI. The trim removed 5 bases at V and 6 bases at J, leaving 9 bases unmatched. The CDR3 is 14 residues long. CDR3 region: CASSSWDSGPEAFF. CDR3 in DNA: TGTGCCAGCAGTAGCTGGGACAGTGGGCCTGAAGCTTTCTTT.

This clone has a single count. V and J are TRBV5-1 and TRBJ1-1; 7 nucleotides match TRBD1. The germline gives CDR1 SGHRS, CDR2 YFSETQ. The trim removed 1 base at V and 4 bases at J, leaving 1 base unmatched. This CDR3 spans 13 amino acids. The CDR3 bases are TGCGCCAGCAGCTTGTCAGGGGGCACTGAAGCTTTCTTT. Protein: CASSLSGGTEAFF. Combining the CDR3 with reference TRBV5-1 and TRBJ1-1 gives the whole variable domain KAGVTQTPRYLIKTRGQQVTLSCSPISGHRSVSWYQQTPGQGLQFLFEYFSETQRNKGNFPGRFSGRQFSNSRSEMNVSTLELGDSALYLCASSLSGGTEAFFGQGTRLTVV.

This clone was counted between two and nine times. CDR3 DNA sequence: TGTGCCAGCACCTCGGCCGGGTTAGGGACCCAGTACTTC. Translated, it gives CASTSAGLGTQYF. The chain has TRBV5-4 and TRBJ2-5, with D unclear. This CDR3 has 13 residues. The V end lost 6 bases, the J end lost 7 bases, and 16 bases lay between the germline ends. Per germline, CDR1 SGHNT and CDR2 YYREEE (reference sequence).

V is TRBV11-3 and J is TRBJ2-5, with D perhaps being TRBD1 or TRBD2 (5 bases each). The J call may be wrong; the DNA end is better matched by TRBJ2-7. The CDR3 is made up of 14 amino acids. CDR1 SGHNT and CDR2 YENEEA come from the germline V gene. The CDR3 sequence is CASSRAGSSYEQYF. CDR3 DNA: TGTGCCAGCAGCCGGGCAGGGAGCTCCTACGAGCAGTACTTC.

The V call is TRBV23-1, the J call TRBJ2-5; TRBD2 might be the D (6 bases). The J call may be mistaken, given a closer DNA end match to TRBJ2-7. TRBV23-1 is an ORF for which the function is uncertain. The CDR3 extends over 13 amino acids. This CDR3 is CASRPARGCEQYF. CDR3 coding DNA: TGCGCCAGCAGACCCGCGCGGGGTTGCGAGCAGTACTTC.

CDR3 coding DNA: TGCGCCAGCAGCTTCGACAGGGGGCATAATGAAAAACTGTTTTTT. It is translated as CASSFDRGHNEKLFF. The rearrangement joins TRBV5-1 to TRBJ1-4, with 10 bases lining up with TRBD1. The junction had 2 bases not matched to a gene; V was cut back by 2 bases and J by 4 bases. The CDR3 contains 15 residues. The germline V gene has CDR1 SGHRS and CDR2 YFSETQ.

The chain employs TRBV6-5 and TRBJ2-4; TRBD2 is a possible D gene (6 bases). The ends were cut back, 10 bases at V and 0 bases at J, with 13 bases in the middle. This CDR3 comprises 14 residues. CDR1 and CDR2 (germline): MNHEY, SVGAGI. The CDR3: CATWTILAKNIQYF. In nucleotides, the CDR3 is TGTGCCACCTGGACTATTCTAGCCAAAAACATTCAGTACTTC.